This T cell receptor (beta chain) emerged from a study of radiotherapy plus CTLA-4 blockade in lung cancer. Study at large: Objective responses were documented in 15% to 20% of patients, with disease control in around 31%.

TCRdb's copy holds only in-frame clones and misses some; the assay was immunoSEQ multiplex PCR. Of tens of thousands of clones listed, under 80% are singletons. V dropped 3 bases and J dropped 6; count of bases not matched to a gene: 4. CDR1 is SGHTA, CDR2 FQGNSA, per germline. The CDR3 spans 13 residues. Study-wide results and limits: After treatment with radiotherapy plus ipilimumab, TCR clones that came from the tumor expanded in blood. Early blood T cell clone changes and increased post-radiation serum interferon-beta were reportedly the strongest response predictors.

Chemo-refractory metastatic non-small-cell lung cancer patients received focal radiation with ipilimumab CTLA-4 blockade. With respect to this clone: What it binds is unknown.

The V and J genes are TRBV7-2 and TRBJ2-7; 8 bases fit TRBD2. The sequencing used peripheral blood, collected from a patient treated with radiotherapy plus ipilimumab. This TCR was sampled from a human donor with non-small cell lung cancer who had a partial response to radiotherapy plus ipilimumab. Some clones in this sample may be carry-over from other donors' samples. CDR3 in amino acids: CASSFPGGVEQYF. The CDR3 DNA follows: TGTGCCAGCAGCTTCCCCGGGGGGGTCGAGCAGTACTTC. The entire variable domain, with the rest obtained from reference TRBV7-2 and TRBJ2-7, is as follows: GAGVSQSPSNKVTEKGKDVELRCDPISGHTALYWYRQSLGQGLEFLIYFQGNSAPDKSGLPSDRFSAERTGGSVSTLTIQRTQQEDSAVYLCASSFPGGVEQYFGPGTRLTVT.